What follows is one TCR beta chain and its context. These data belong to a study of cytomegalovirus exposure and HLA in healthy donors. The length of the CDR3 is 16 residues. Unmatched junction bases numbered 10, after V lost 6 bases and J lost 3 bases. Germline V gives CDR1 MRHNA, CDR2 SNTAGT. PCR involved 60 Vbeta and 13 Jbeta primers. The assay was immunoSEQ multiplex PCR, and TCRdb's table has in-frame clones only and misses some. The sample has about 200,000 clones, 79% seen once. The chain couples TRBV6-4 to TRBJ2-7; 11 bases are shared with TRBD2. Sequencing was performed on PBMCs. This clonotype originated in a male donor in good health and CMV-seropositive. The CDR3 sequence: CASRCKTSGRFYEQYF. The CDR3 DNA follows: TGTGCCAGCAGGTGCAAAACTAGCGGGAGATTCTACGAGCAGTACTTC.